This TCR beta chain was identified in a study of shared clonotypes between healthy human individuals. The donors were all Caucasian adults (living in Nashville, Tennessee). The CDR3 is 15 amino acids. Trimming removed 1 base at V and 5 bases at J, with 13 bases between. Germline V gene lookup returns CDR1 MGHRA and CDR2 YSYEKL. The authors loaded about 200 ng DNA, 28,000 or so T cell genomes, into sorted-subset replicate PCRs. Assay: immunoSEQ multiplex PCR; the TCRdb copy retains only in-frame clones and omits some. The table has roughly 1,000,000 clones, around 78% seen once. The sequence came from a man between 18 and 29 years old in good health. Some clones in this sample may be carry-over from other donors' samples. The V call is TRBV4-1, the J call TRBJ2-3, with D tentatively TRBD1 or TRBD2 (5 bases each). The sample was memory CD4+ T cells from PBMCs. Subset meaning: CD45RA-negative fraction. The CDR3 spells CASSQGWARGDTQYF. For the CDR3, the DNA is TGCGCCAGCAGCCAAGGTTGGGCGAGGGGAGATACGCAGTATTTT.